Included here is one T cell receptor beta chain sequence, with context. This sample was included in a study of blood T cell repertoires in COVID-19. The wider study: From T cells, B-cell-depleted T cells, or PBMCs came the material, which was cDNA or gDNA.

Enrolled during active infection, Seattle patients were then followed longitudinally. Sequencing was performed with immunoSEQ multiplex PCR; in TCRdb, only in-frame clones are kept and a portion is missing. The table has 210,000 or so clones, more than 80% seen once; the top ten hold roughly 7.8%. This CDR3 is built from 14 residues. V dropped 9 bases and J dropped 5; count of bases not matched to a gene: 12. Per the germline V gene, CDR1 is MDHEN and CDR2 is SYDVKM. The genes are TRBV28 and TRBJ2-5; 7 positions match TRBD1. Sequencing was carried out using peripheral blood. The sequence came from a woman aged 80 or older with COVID-19, enrolled during active disease. The CDR3 coding sequence is TGTGCCAGTACACGACGGGACAGAGGGGAGACCCAGTACTTC. Protein sequence: CASTRRDRGETQYF.